The rows below give T cell receptor beta chains drawn from one sample of a study of graft-versus-host responses after intestinal transplantation. Antigens of these TCRs are unknown. Profiling relied on immunoSEQ multiplex PCR, and the TCRdb table lists in-frame clones only, not all of them. This repertoire shows roughly 75,000 clones, 91% found once; its top ten account for 0.1%. The sequenced sample was unstimulated CD4+ T cells sorted from spleen or lymph node cells, obtained before intestinal transplant. These receptors came from a human donor who received an intestinal transplant. The CDR3 runs from the conserved cysteine through the conserved F or W. Fields, in order: J gene, V gene, clone size, D gene, CDR3 DNA, CDR3 protein. A D gene is named only where the DNA matches it firmly. Size is stated for part of the rows, as once, few or many counts, or as a class when the clone is expanded.

TRBJ1-1 TRBV19 NA NA TGTGCCAGTAGTAGGCCTCTGGCTGAAGCTTTCTTT CASSRPLAEAFF
TRBJ2-3 TRBV7-2 NA NA TGTGCCAGCAGCCCTGGACTGCGCACAGATACGCAGTATTTT CASSPGLRTDTQYF
TRBJ2-7 TRBV6-5 few NA TGTGCCAGCAGTTACAACCCAGACAGCTCCTACGAGCAGTACTTC CASSYNPDSSYEQYF
TRBJ1-2 TRBV30 NA TRBD1 TGTGCCTGGAGTGTCGGACAGGGCTGGGGCTACACCTTC CAWSVGQGWGYTF
TRBJ2-5 TRBV12-5 NA TRBD1 TGTGCTAGTGGTTTATCCATATCCGGGACAGACCAAGAGACCCAGTACTTC CASGLSISGTDQETQYF
TRBJ1-5 TRBV19 NA TRBD1 TGTGCCTCGCGGGATACGGGGAGGACAGGGAGGATTCAGCCCCAGCATTTT CASRDTGRTGRIQPQHF
TRBJ1-2 TRBV9 NA TRBD1 TGTGCCAGCAGCGTAGAACAGGGGAACTATGGCTACACCTTC CASSVEQGNYGYTF
TRBJ2-5 TRBV13 NA TRBD2 TGTGCCAGCAGCCCCCGGACTAGCGGGGGGTGGGGGCACCAAGAGACCCAGTACTTC CASSPRTSGGWGHQETQYF
TRBJ1-1 TRBV18 NA NA TGTGCCAGCTCACCCAAGAGGAACACTGAAGCTTTCTTT CASSPKRNTEAFF
TRBJ2-7 TRBV2 NA TRBD1 TGTGCCAGCAGCCGCCGGACAGGGGCCTACGAGCAGTACTTC CASSRRTGAYEQYF
TRBJ1-2 TRBV7-9 NA NA TGTGCCGGCCCTCCCGGCTACACCTTC CAGPPGYTF
TRBJ2-1 TRBV5-1 NA NA TGCGCCAGCAGCTCGCGAGGTGTCGATGAGCAGTTCTTC CASSSRGVDEQFF
TRBJ2-1 TRBV9 NA TRBD2 TGTGCCAGCAGCGTAGGGCTAGCGGGGTACAATGAGCAGTTCTTC CASSVGLAGYNEQFF
TRBJ2-3 TRBV2 NA TRBD2 TGTGCCAGCACCCCGACTCGGCTAGCGGGGCGAGATACGCAGTATTTT CASTPTRLAGRDTQYF